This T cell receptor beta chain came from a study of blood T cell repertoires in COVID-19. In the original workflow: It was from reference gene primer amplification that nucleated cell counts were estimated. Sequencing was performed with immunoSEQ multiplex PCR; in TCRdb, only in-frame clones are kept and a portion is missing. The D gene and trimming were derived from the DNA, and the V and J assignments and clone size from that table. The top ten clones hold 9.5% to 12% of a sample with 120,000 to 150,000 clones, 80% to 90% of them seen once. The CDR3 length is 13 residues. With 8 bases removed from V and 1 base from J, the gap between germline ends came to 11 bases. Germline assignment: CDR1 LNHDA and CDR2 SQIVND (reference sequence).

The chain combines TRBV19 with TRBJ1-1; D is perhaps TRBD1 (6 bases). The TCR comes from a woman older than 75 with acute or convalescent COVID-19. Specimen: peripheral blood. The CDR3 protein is CASSDRPNTEAFF. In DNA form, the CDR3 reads TGTGCCAGTTCCGACAGGCCGAACACTGAAGCTTTCTTT.